Below, 19 T cell receptor beta chains from the same sample are listed, as sequenced in a study of beta chain features in type 1 diabetes. Study-level points and caveats: All four CD4+ subsets from Type 1 diabetes patients carried moderately but significantly shorter TCRB CDR3s.

Reverse transcription of all isolated RNA meant that expressed TCRB transcripts were sequenced. The table came from immunoSEQ multiplex PCR; TCRdb's copy has only in-frame clones and leaves some out. This sample has some 660,000 clones, with 11% to 15% found just once. No antigen has been assigned to these receptors. Input material: naive CD4+ T cells from blood. These receptors came from a man aged 18 to 29 with type 1 diabetes.

V and J are TRBV19 and TRBJ1-3; a possible D gene is TRBD1 (6 bases). This CDR3 region has 14 residues. In germline, CDR1 is LNHDA, CDR2 SQIVND (reference sequence). The V and J ends lost 11 bases and 2 bases respectively, with 16 bases between them. CDR3 protein: CASLPGHTGNTIYF. CDR3 sequence (DNA): TGTGCCTCCCTGCCGGGACACACTGGAAACACCATATATTTT.

This clone was picked up a small number of times. The chain carries TRBV13 and TRBJ2-2; no firm D call. CDR1 and CDR2 from the germline V gene are PRHDT and FYEKMQ (reference sequence). The CDR3 runs 12 residues. The germline V and J ends were trimmed by 1 base and 5 bases, with 2 bases remaining between them. CDR3 bases: TGTGCCAGCAGCTTAGCTACCGGGGAGCTGTTTTTT. Amino acid sequence: CASSLATGELFF.

This clone showed up just a few times. The chain couples TRBV9 to TRBJ1-1; D unresolved. This CDR3 contains 13 residues. The V end lost 4 bases, the J end lost 4 bases, and 11 bases lay between the germline ends. Germline CDR1 is SGDLS and CDR2 is YYNGEE. The CDR3 DNA reads as TGTGCCAGCAGCCCCGCGGCGAGCACTGAAGCTTTCTTT. It yields the protein CASSPAASTEAFF.

The rearrangement joins TRBV30 to TRBJ1-1, with 8 bases matching TRBD1. The CDR3 runs 13 residues. The germline V gene encodes CDR1 GTSNPN and CDR2 SVGIG (reference sequence). V lost 2 bases to trimming and J lost 3 bases; unmatched junction nucleotides: 2. The CDR3 DNA sequence: TGTGCCTGGAGTTCAGGGGGCGACACTGAAGCTTTCTTT. Amino acids: CAWSSGGDTEAFF.

This chain connects TRBV25-1 to TRBJ2-1; TRBD2 aligns across 12 bases. Germline V gives CDR1 MGHDK, CDR2 SYGVNS. The V and J ends lost 7 bases and 9 bases, in that order; junction bases with no gene match: 13. The CDR3 sequence is 16 residues long. CDR3 DNA: TGTGCCAGCACTCCCAGGGCTAGCGGGAGGGCCGGTGAGCAGTTCTTC. It translates to CASTPRASGRAGEQFF. The variable domain in full, with the rest retrieved from reference TRBV25-1 and TRBJ2-1, is EADIYQTPRYLVIGTGKKITLECSQTMGHDKMYWYQQDPGMELHLIHYSYGVNSTEKGDLSSESTVSRIRTEHFPLTLESARPSHTSQYLCASTPRASGRAGEQFFGPGTRLTVL.

This clone was seen more than once but under ten times. The sample carries other DNA sequences with the same CDR3. The chain links TRBV29-1 to TRBJ1-1, with D perhaps matching TRBD1 (5 bases). Germline CDR1 SQVTM, CDR2 ANQGSEA. Trimming pared 2 bases from V and 1 base from J, leaving 8 bases between. CDR3 length: 13 amino acids. In DNA form, the CDR3 reads TGCAGCGTTGAAAGTCAGGGGAACACTGAAGCTTTCTTT. Translated, it gives CSVESQGNTEAFF.

The chain joins TRBV28 to TRBJ1-1, with a tentative D call TRBD1 (5 bases). The V gene's germline CDR1 is MDHEN and CDR2 SYDVKM. V dropped 2 bases and J dropped 2 bases, with 6 bases sitting between them. CDR3 size: 13 residues. CDR3: CASSLRGNTEAFF. The CDR3 DNA reads as TGTGCCAGCAGTTTAAGGGGAAACACTGAAGCTTTCTTT.

This clone was picked up a small number of times. J is TRBJ1-2 and V is TRBV19, with no clear D. The CDR3 sequence is 15 residues long. The germline V gene encodes CDR1 LNHDA and CDR2 SQIVND (reference sequence). V was clipped by 6 bases and J by 5 bases, with 19 bases between them. The CDR3: CASSIREKREYGYTF. In DNA form, the CDR3 reads TGTGCCAGTAGCATCCGAGAGAAGAGGGAATATGGCTACACCTTC.

V and J are TRBV5-1 and TRBJ2-5, with 10 positions matching TRBD1. This CDR3 contains 15 residues. Per germline, CDR1 SGHRS and CDR2 YFSETQ. J was trimmed by 2 bases and V by 0 bases; bases with no gene match: 1. CDR3 coding DNA: TGCGCCAGCAGCTTGGGGGACAGGGGACAAGAGACCCAGTACTTC. Its translation: CASSLGDRGQETQYF.

The sample holds a few counts of this clone. The V gene is TRBV25-1, the J gene TRBJ2-3; perhaps TRBD2 as D (5 bases). V was clipped by 3 bases and J by 2 bases, with 9 bases between them. Germline V lookup: CDR1 MGHDK, CDR2 SYGVNS. The CDR3 covers 14 residues. CDR3 nucleotide sequence: TGTGCCAGCAGTGAGACTCGGGACACAGATACGCAGTATTTT. Translated: CASSETRDTDTQYF.

This clone has only a few counts. CDR3 sequence (DNA): TGTGCCAGCTCATCCACGGGATATACGAACACTGAAGCTTTCTTT. Protein: CASSSTGYTNTEAFF. V gene TRBV18 combines with J gene TRBJ1-1; no clear D gene. Germline V CDR1 and CDR2: KGHSH, LQKENI. CDR3 length equals 15 residues. V lost 5 bases to trimming and J lost 1 base, with 14 bases between them.

J is TRBJ2-2 and V is TRBV4-3; D is perhaps TRBD1 or TRBD2 (6 bases each). This CDR3 contains 15 residues. Deletions cut 4 bases from V and 6 bases from J, with 15 bases between. Germline CDR1 LGHNA, CDR2 YSLEER. For the CDR3, the DNA is TGCGCCAGCAGCCTAATAGGGGGGATCGCCGGGGAGCTGTTTTTT. As protein: CASSLIGGIAGELFF.

The V and J genes are TRBV30 and TRBJ2-5; no clear D gene. Germline V gene sequence: CDR1 GTSNPN, CDR2 SVGIG (reference sequence). The V and J ends lost 2 bases and 0 bases respectively, with 4 bases between them. CDR3 length: 12 residues. Here the CDR3 reads CAWSRDQETQYF. DNA for the CDR3: TGTGCCTGGAGTCGAGACCAAGAGACCCAGTACTTC.

This clone has more than one count but fewer than ten. The chain links TRBV7-9 to TRBJ1-1; 7 bases are a match to TRBD1. CDR3 length equals 15 residues. Germline V gene sequence: CDR1 SEHNR, CDR2 FQNEAQ (reference sequence). With V trimmed by 5 bases and J by 0 bases, 6 bases remained unmatched. CDR3 DNA: TGTGCCAGCAGCCCAGGGGGGCTCATGAACACTGAAGCTTTCTTT. It specifies CASSPGGLMNTEAFF. Based on the CDR3 plus reference TRBV7-9 and TRBJ1-1, the full variable domain is DTGVSQNPRHKITKRGQNVTFRCDPISEHNRLYWYRQTLGQGPEFLTYFQNEAQLEKSRLLSDRFSAERPKGSFSTLEIQRTEQGDSAMYLCASSPGGLMNTEAFFGQGTRLTVV.

Only a few counts were recorded for this clone. The CDR3 coding sequence is TGTGCGTCGGGTCAGCACATGAACACTGAAGCTTTCTTT. This sequence encodes CASGQHMNTEAFF. This rearrangement joins TRBV7-3 to TRBJ1-1; D not resolved. CDR1 is SGHTA, CDR2 FQGTGA, per germline. The CDR3 covers 13 residues.

As regards this clone: The identical CDR3 is also encoded by other nucleotide sequences in the sample. This chain uses TRBV6-5 with TRBJ2-1; no definite D call. Deletions cut 2 bases from V and 4 bases from J, with 6 bases between. Germline lookup yields CDR1 MNHEY and CDR2 SVGAGI. The CDR3 has 13 amino acids. CDR3 DNA sequence: TGTGCCAGCAGTTACGGTCGTTACAATGAGCAGTTCTTC. It encodes CASSYGRYNEQFF.

V is TRBV4-2 and J is TRBJ2-1, with a tentative D call TRBD1 (5 bases). Germline lookup yields CDR1 LGHNA and CDR2 YNFKEQ. The germline V and J ends were trimmed by 1 base and 6 bases, with 13 bases remaining between them. This CDR3 region has 15 residues. The CDR3 region is CASSQVRDRGNEQFF. The CDR3 DNA follows: TGTGCCAGCAGCCAAGTTAGGGATAGGGGCAATGAGCAGTTCTTC.

The V call is TRBV30, the J call TRBJ1-4; TRBD1 agrees at 9 bases. Germline loops: CDR1 GTSNPN, CDR2 SVGIG (reference sequence). J gave up 12 bases and V 1 base, and 6 bases lay outside the gene matches. The CDR3 has 13 residues. The chain's CDR3 is CAWSGTGGAQLFF. CDR3 nucleotides: TGTGCCTGGAGTGGAACAGGGGGCGCGCAACTGTTTTTT. The full variable domain, completed using reference TRBV30 and TRBJ1-4, is SQTIHQWPATLVQPVGSPLSLECTVEGTSNPNLYWYRQAAGRGLQLLFYSVGIGQISSEVPQNLSASRPQDRQFILSSKKLLLSDSGFYLCAWSGTGGAQLFFGSGTQLSVL.

V and J are TRBV2 and TRBJ1-4, with D possibly matching TRBD1 (6 bases). The ends were cut back, 3 bases at V and 4 bases at J, with 12 bases in the middle. This CDR3 comprises 15 residues. Germline-derived CDR1 and CDR2 are SNHLY and FYNNEI. This CDR3 is CASSDTGIGNEKLFF. The CDR3, as DNA: TGTGCCAGCAGTGATACAGGGATCGGTAATGAAAAACTGTTTTTT.